The 5 T cell receptor beta chains below were found in one sample sequenced in a study of T cells in Graves' hyperthyroidism and ophthalmopathy. Template material for amplifying TCR beta CDR3 regions consisted of RNA transcripts. Primed by the HTBI set, a first-round RT-PCR was run on the TCR CDR3. TCRdb fed the multiplex PCR reads into MiXCR, producing one record per CDR3 protein. Among about 640,000 distinct CDR3 sequences listed, 20% were seen once. The sample taken for sequencing was blood. The receptor set was obtained from a man aged 25 to 40 with Graves' ophthalmopathy.

The chain uses TRBV30 and TRBJ2-7; 7 positions match TRBD2. This CDR3 region has 13 residues. CDR1 GTSNPN and CDR2 SVGIG come from the germline V gene (reference sequence). With 3 bases clipped from V and 3 bases from J, the junction kept 5 bases outside the gene matches. Here the CDR3 reads CAWRAGVGYEQYF. In DNA, the CDR3 is TGTGCCTGGAGGGCGGGGGTGGGCTACGAGCAGTACTTC.

V usage is TRBV14 and J usage is TRBJ2-7, with D possibly TRBD2 on 7 matching bases. The length of the CDR3 is 15 residues. Germline V gene sequence: CDR1 SGHDN, CDR2 FVKESK. V was shortened by 1 base and J by 1 base, with 11 bases between the two germline ends. CDR3 sequence: CASSQGRGRSYEQYF. CDR3 bases: TGTGCCAGCAGCCAAGGGCGGGGGCGTTCCTACGAGCAGTACTTC.

This clonotype has more than one count but fewer than ten. The chain links TRBV4-3 to TRBJ1-4; D remains unclear. Trimming removed 2 bases at V and 3 bases at J, with 7 bases between. Germline V gene lookup returns CDR1 LGHNA and CDR2 YSLEER. The length of the CDR3 is 14 residues. DNA for the CDR3: TGCGCCAGCAGCCAAAACAGAGCTAATGAAAAACTGTTTTTT. Amino acids: CASSQNRANEKLFF.

V usage is TRBV29-1 and J usage is TRBJ1-5; 8 bases are shared with TRBD1. After removal of 2 bases from V and 6 bases from J, the junction contained 12 bases not matched to a gene. The CDR3 sequence is 16 residues long. The germline gives CDR1 SQVTM, CDR2 ANQGSEA. Here the CDR3 reads CSVEIVWQGAFQPQHF. CDR3 nucleotides: TGCAGCGTTGAAATCGTGTGGCAGGGGGCTTTTCAGCCCCAGCATTTT.

The rearrangement joins TRBV5-1 to TRBJ2-1, with D unresolved. Germline-derived CDR1 and CDR2 are SGHRS and YFSETQ. This CDR3 spans 16 amino acids. The ends were cut back, 1 base at V and 6 bases at J, with 17 bases in the middle. The CDR3 here is CASSLFLSICLNEQFF. The CDR3 DNA sequence: TGCGCCAGCAGCTTGTTTCTTTCCATTTGTCTCAATGAGCAGTTCTTC.